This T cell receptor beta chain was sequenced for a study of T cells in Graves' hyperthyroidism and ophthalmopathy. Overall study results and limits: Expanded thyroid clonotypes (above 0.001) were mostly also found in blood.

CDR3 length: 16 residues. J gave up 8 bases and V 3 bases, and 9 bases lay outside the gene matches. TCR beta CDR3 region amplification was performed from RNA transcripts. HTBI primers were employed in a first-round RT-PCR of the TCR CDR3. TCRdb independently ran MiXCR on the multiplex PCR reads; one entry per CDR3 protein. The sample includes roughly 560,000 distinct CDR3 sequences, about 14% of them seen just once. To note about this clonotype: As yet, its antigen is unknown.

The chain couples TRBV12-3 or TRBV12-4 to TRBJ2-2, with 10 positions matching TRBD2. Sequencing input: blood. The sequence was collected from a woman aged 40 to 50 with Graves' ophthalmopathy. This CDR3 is CASSLSLAGESGELFF. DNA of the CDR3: TGTGCCAGCAGTTTGTCGCTAGCGGGAGAGTCTGGGGAGCTGTTTTTT.